These T cell receptor beta chains were read from a single sample in a study of blood T cell repertoires in COVID-19. Sequencing used immunoSEQ multiplex PCR; TCRdb keeps in-frame clones, though not all of them. This table has about 80,000 clones, around 81% appearing once. The sequenced material came from peripheral blood. These TCRs come from a human donor in a cohort sampled during active COVID-19. Both conserved end residues are part of each CDR3. D genes are given only for firm matches. Rows give clone size only sometimes, using once, few, many, or a class for an expanded clone.

v_gene	d_gene	j_gene	abundance	CDR3nt	CDR3aa
TRBV24-1	NA	TRBJ2-7	NA	TGTGCCACCAGTCAGGGCAACGAGCAGTACTTC	CATSQGNEQYF
TRBV7-9	TRBD2	TRBJ2-2	NA	TGTGCCAGCAGCTCCACTCGGGGCGGGGGGCCGATGAACACCGGGGAGCTGTTTTTT	CASSSTRGGGPMNTGELFF
TRBV27	NA	TRBJ1-1	NA	TGTGCCAGCAGTCCCCAGGTTGGGGGGGTAGCTGAAGCTTTCTTT	CASSPQVGGVAEAFF
TRBV30	NA	TRBJ2-3	few	TGTGCCTGGAGTGTACCCGAGGCCACAGATACGCAGTATTTT	CAWSVPEATDTQYF
TRBV28	TRBD1	TRBJ1-5	many	TGTGCCAGCAGGCCCTGGACAGGTGATCAGCCCCAGCATTTT	CASRPWTGDQPQHF
TRBV7-3	TRBD1	TRBJ2-2	NA	TGTGCCAGCAGCTTACGTCCAGGGGGTGGCACCGGGGAGCTGTTTTTT	CASSLRPGGGTGELFF
TRBV7-8	TRBD1	TRBJ1-6	NA	TGTGCCAGCAGCTTATGGGACAGCCAAAATTCACCCCTCCACTTT	CASSLWDSQNSPLHF
TRBV6-5	TRBD1	TRBJ1-2	NA	TGTGCCAGCAGTAAGGACAGGGCAGCGGATGGCTACACCTTC	CASSKDRAADGYTF
TRBV27	NA	TRBJ2-1	NA	TGTGCCAGCAGTTTGAACAGCTACAATGAGCAGTTCTTC	CASSLNSYNEQFF
TRBV2	NA	TRBJ1-2	NA	TGTGCCAGCATCCCAGTTACTAACTATGGCTACACCTTC	CASIPVTNYGYTF
TRBV11-2	NA	TRBJ2-5	NA	TGTGCCAGCAGCAAGGGGCAGCAAGAGACCCAGTACTTC	CASSKGQQETQYF
TRBV19	NA	TRBJ1-5	NA	TGTGCCAGTAGTATGAGCGGTTCTGGCCAGCCCCAGCATTTT	CASSMSGSGQPQHF
TRBV7-6	NA	TRBJ2-3	NA	TGTGCCAGCAGCTTAGGGCCCTCGTCTTCAGATACGCAGTATTTT	CASSLGPSSSDTQYF
TRBV7-2	TRBD2	TRBJ2-2	NA	TGTGCCAGCAGCCTAGTTAGCGGGGGGGCTGGTGGGGAGCTGTTTTTT	CASSLVSGGAGGELFF
TRBV24-1	NA	TRBJ2-2	NA	TGTGCCACCAGTGATTTGAGTGGCGGCAAAGCAAGCGGGGAGCTGTTTTTT	CATSDLSGGKASGELFF
TRBV7-9	TRBD1	TRBJ2-2	NA	TGTGCCAGCAGCCCCAACCGGGACAGGGTTAACACCGGGGAGCTGTTTTTT	CASSPNRDRVNTGELFF
TRBV24-1	TRBD1	TRBJ1-1	few	TGTGCCACCAGTGCGACAGGGGATATGAACACTGAAGCTTTCTTT	CATSATGDMNTEAFF
TRBV14	NA	TRBJ1-1	once	TGTGCCAGCAGCCAAGATTGGTCGGTCGAAGCTTTCTTT	CASSQDWSVEAFF
TRBV4-1	TRBD1	TRBJ1-1	many	TGCGCCAGCAGCCCCAAAGCACAGGGGGCTGGTGAAGCTTTCTTT	CASSPKAQGAGEAFF
TRBV27	NA	TRBJ2-2	NA	TGTGCCAGCAGTTTGGGACTTCTTAACACCGGGGAGCTGTTTTTT	CASSLGLLNTGELFF
TRBV7-9	NA	TRBJ2-7	NA	TGTGCCAGCAGCTTCGACAGAGAGCAGTACTTC	CASSFDREQYF
TRBV27	TRBD1	TRBJ2-2	many	TGTGCCAGCAGTCCGACAGGGCTGGGCGGGGAGCTGTTTTTT	CASSPTGLGGELFF
TRBV14	NA	TRBJ1-1	NA	TGTGCCAGCAGCCTCAGGAGGCTGGGCACTGAAGCTTTCTTT	CASSLRRLGTEAFF
TRBV7-9	NA	TRBJ1-1	NA	TGTGCCAGCACCCCCTTTGGGGCCTCCAACACTGAAGCTTTCTTT	CASTPFGASNTEAFF
TRBV27	NA	TRBJ2-7	once	TGTGCCAGCAGTTTAAGGGTTTCAGGGGCGGAGCAGTACTTC	CASSLRVSGAEQYF
TRBV28	TRBD1	TRBJ2-5	NA	TGTGCCAGCAGTTTTCGGGACAGCCAAGAGACCCAGTACTTC	CASSFRDSQETQYF
TRBV28	TRBD1	TRBJ2-7	few	TGTGCCAGCAGTTACAACCTACAGGGGATGAGAAAGGAGCAGTACTTC	CASSYNLQGMRKEQYF
TRBV6-5	NA	TRBJ1-5	once	TGTGCCAGCAGCCCCCCTCATCAGCCCCAGCATTTT	CASSPPHQPQHF
TRBV6-6	TRBD1	TRBJ1-6	NA	TGTGCCAGCAGTTCAGGGGACAGTAAGAATTCACCCCTCCACTTT	CASSSGDSKNSPLHF
TRBV6-5	TRBD2	TRBJ2-3	NA	TGTGCCAGCAGTTACACCGGGACTAATTCAGATACGCAGTATTTT	CASSYTGTNSDTQYF
TRBV6-2/TRBV6-3	TRBD2	TRBJ2-3	NA	TGTGCCAGCAGTTACTCGAAGCTTGGAAGCGGGAGCCTCACAGATACGCAGTATTTT	CASSYSKLGSGSLTDTQYF
TRBV21-1	NA	TRBJ2-5	NA	TGTGCCAGCAGCAAAGCTCCGACCCACAGGGGGGTGGTGGAGACCCAGTACTTC	CASSKAPTHRGVVETQYF
TRBV7-9	NA	TRBJ1-2	NA	TGTGCCAGCAGCTCGCCCTGGAAGGGAGAAACGAACTATGGCTACACCTTC	CASSSPWKGETNYGYTF
TRBV30	NA	TRBJ2-1	NA	TGTGCCTGGAGTACCTCCAGGGTGACCGAGCAGTTCTTC	CAWSTSRVTEQFF
TRBV6-5	TRBD1	TRBJ1-2	NA	TGTGCCAGCAGGACGACAGGGGGTGGCTACACCTTC	CASRTTGGGYTF
TRBV2	TRBD1	TRBJ1-1	NA	TGTGCCAGCAGCCCTGGAGGACAGGGATTGAACACTGAAGCTTTCTTT	CASSPGGQGLNTEAFF
TRBV7-9	TRBD2	TRBJ2-1	once	TGTGCCAGCAGCTCCGGGGGGAGCTCCTACAATGAGCAGTTCTTC	CASSSGGSSYNEQFF
TRBV18	TRBD2	TRBJ2-1	NA	TGTGCCAGCTCACTCCCCTTTAGCGGGAGGGCAAAATCCTACAATGAGCAGTTCTTC	CASSLPFSGRAKSYNEQFF
TRBV13	NA	TRBJ2-2	many	TGTGCCAGCAGCTTAGTAGCGGAGTACACCGGGGAGCTGTTTTTT	CASSLVAEYTGELFF
TRBV10-1	TRBD2	TRBJ2-1	NA	TGCGCCAGCAGTGGCGGGACTAGCTTGGATGAGCAGTTCTTC	CASSGGTSLDEQFF
TRBV5-1	TRBD2	TRBJ2-3	NA	TGCGCCAGCAGCTTCGAACTAGCGGGCCCAGATACGCAGTATTTT	CASSFELAGPDTQYF
TRBV29-1	TRBD2	TRBJ2-5	once	TGCAGCGTTGCTACTAGCGGGGCTGAAACCCAGTACTTC	CSVATSGAETQYF
TRBV7-9	NA	TRBJ2-3	NA	TGTGCCAGCAGCTCCATAGCATTGAGCACAGATACGCAGTATTTT	CASSSIALSTDTQYF
TRBV6-1	NA	TRBJ1-2	few	TGTGCCAGCAGTGAAGCGGCGTCAGGGGATGCTGGCTACACCTTC	CASSEAASGDAGYTF
TRBV7-9	NA	TRBJ2-2	NA	TGTGCCAGCAGCTCTACGGGAGTTAACACCGGGGAGCTGTTTTTT	CASSSTGVNTGELFF
TRBV27	NA	TRBJ1-5	NA	TGTGCCAGCAGCCCGAGATACAGTCCCAATCAGCCCCAGCATTTT	CASSPRYSPNQPQHF